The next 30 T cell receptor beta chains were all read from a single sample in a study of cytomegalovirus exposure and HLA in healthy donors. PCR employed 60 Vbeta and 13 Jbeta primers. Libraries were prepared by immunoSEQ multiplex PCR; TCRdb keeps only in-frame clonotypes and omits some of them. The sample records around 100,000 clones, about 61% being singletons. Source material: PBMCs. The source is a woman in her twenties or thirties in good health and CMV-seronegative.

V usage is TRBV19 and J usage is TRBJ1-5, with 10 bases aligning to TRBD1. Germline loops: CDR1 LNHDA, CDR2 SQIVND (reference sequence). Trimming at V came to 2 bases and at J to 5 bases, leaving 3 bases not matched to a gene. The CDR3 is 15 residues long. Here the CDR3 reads CASSIRTGGDQPQHF. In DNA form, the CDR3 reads TGTGCCAGTAGTATACGGACAGGGGGGGATCAGCCCCAGCATTTT.

This CDR3 reads CASSGGTTYEQYF. The CDR3 coding sequence is TGTGCCAGCAGTGGTGGGACTACCTACGAGCAGTACTTC. The V call is TRBV2, the J call TRBJ2-7; TRBD2 aligns across 7 bases. CDR3 length: 13 residues. Germline V gene data show CDR1 as SNHLY and CDR2 as FYNNEI. Trimming took 4 bases from V and 2 from J; bases not matched to a gene: 2.

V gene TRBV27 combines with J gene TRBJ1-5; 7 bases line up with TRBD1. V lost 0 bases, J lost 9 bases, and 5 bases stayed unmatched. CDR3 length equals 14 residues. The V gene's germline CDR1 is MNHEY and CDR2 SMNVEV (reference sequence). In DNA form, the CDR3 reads TGTGCCAGCAGTTTATCCGACAGGGTAGGGCCCCAGCATTTT. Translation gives CASSLSDRVGPQHF.

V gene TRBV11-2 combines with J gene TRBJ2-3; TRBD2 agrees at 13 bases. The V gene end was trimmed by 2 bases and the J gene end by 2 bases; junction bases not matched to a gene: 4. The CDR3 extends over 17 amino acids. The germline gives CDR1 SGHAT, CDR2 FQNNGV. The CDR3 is CASSLRLAGGYTDTQYF. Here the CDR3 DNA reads TGTGCCAGCAGCTTAAGACTAGCGGGAGGCTACACAGATACGCAGTATTTT.

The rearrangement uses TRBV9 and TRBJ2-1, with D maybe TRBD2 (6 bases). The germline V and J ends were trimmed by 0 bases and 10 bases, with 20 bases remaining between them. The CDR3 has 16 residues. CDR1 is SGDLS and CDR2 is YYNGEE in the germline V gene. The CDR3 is CASSVAIGLSGGEQFF. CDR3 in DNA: TGTGCCAGCAGCGTAGCCATAGGGTTGAGCGGAGGGGAGCAGTTCTTC.

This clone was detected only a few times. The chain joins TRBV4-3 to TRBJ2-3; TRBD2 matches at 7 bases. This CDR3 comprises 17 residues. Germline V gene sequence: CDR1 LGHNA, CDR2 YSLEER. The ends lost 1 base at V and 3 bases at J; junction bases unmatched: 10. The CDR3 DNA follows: TGCGCCAGCAGCCAAGGCAGGGCGGGAGAGGGGACAGATACGCAGTATTTT. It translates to CASSQGRAGEGTDTQYF.

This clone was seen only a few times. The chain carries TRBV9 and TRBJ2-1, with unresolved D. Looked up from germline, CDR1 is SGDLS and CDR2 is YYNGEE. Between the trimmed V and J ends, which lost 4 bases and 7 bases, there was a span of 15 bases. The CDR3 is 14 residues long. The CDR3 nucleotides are TGTGCCAGCAGCCCATCCTCTCGCGGTAATGAGCAGTTCTTC. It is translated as CASSPSSRGNEQFF.

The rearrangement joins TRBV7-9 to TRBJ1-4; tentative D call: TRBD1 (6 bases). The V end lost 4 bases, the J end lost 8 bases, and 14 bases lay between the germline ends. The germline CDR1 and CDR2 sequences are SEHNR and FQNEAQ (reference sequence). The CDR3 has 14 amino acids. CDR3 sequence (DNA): TGTGCCAGCAGCTCGCAGGGGCCAGGCGAAAAACTGTTTTTT. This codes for CASSSQGPGEKLFF.

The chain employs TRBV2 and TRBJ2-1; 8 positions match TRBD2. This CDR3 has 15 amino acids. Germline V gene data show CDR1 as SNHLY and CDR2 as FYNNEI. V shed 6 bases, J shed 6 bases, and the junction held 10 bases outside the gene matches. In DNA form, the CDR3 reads TGTGCCAGCAGAGCACCGGGGGGGTTTATCAATGAGCAGTTCTTC. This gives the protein CASRAPGGFINEQFF.

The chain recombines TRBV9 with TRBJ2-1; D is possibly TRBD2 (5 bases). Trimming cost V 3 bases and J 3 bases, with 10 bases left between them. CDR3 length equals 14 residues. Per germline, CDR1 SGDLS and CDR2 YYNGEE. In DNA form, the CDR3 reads TGTGCCAGCAGCGCCCGGGATGACTACAATGAGCAGTTCTTC. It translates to CASSARDDYNEQFF.

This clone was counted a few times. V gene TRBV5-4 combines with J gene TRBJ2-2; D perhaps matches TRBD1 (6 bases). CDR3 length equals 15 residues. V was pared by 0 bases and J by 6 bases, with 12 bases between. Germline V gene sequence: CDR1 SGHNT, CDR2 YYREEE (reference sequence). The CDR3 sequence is CASSLAQGLAGELFF. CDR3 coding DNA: TGTGCCAGCAGCTTGGCACAGGGATTAGCCGGGGAGCTGTTTTTT.

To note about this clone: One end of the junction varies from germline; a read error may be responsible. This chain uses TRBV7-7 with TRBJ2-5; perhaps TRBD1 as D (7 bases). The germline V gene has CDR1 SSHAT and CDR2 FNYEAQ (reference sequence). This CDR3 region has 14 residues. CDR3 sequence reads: CASSLGGRDSRFYF. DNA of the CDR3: TGTGCTAGCAGCTTAGGGGGCCGGGACTCCCGGTTCTACTTC.

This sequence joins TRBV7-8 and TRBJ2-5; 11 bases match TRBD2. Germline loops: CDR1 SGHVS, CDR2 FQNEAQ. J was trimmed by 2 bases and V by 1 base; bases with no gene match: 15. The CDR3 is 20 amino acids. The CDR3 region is CASSLVVASGRYGSQETQYF. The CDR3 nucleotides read TGTGCCAGCAGCTTAGTCGTGGCTAGCGGGAGGTATGGGTCGCAAGAGACCCAGTACTTC.

CDR3 nucleotides: TGCGCCAGCAGCCAAGAGTCCATTGGCAGCAATGAGCAGTTCTTC. Translation gives CASSQESIGSNEQFF. This chain uses TRBV4-3 with TRBJ2-1; D unclear. V lost 0 bases and J lost 6, with 12 bases in between. Germline V gene lookup returns CDR1 LGHNA and CDR2 YSLEER. This CDR3 region has 15 residues.

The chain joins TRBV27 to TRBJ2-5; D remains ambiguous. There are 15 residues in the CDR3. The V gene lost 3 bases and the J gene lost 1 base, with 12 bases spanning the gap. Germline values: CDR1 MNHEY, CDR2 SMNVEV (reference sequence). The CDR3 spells CASSFSRLLQETQYF. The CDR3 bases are TGTGCCAGCAGTTTTTCCCGACTGCTCCAAGAGACCCAGTACTTC.

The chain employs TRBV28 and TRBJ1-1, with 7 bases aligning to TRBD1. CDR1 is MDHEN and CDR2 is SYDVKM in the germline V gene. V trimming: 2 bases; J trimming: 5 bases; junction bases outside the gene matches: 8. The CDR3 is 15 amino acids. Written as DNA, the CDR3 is TGTGCCAGCAGTTTACCGGCAGGGGGGAGGACTGAAGCTTTCTTT. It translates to CASSLPAGGRTEAFF.

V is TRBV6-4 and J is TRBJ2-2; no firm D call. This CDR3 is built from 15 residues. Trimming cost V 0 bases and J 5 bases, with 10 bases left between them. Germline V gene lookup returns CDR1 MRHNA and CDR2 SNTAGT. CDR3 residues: CASSDSSGGTGELFF. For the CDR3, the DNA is TGTGCCAGCAGTGACTCTTCAGGTGGGACCGGGGAGCTGTTTTTT.

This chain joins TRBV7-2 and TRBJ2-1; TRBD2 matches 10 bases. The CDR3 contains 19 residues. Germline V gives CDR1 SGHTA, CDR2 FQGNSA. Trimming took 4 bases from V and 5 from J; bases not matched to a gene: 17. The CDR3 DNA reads TGTGCCAGCAGCTCCCCGAAGTTTTCGCTAGCGGGAGAGAACAATGAGCAGTTCTTC. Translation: CASSSPKFSLAGENNEQFF. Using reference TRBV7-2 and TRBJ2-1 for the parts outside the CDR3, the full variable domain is GAGVSQSPSNKVTEKGKDVELRCDPISGHTALYWYRQSLGQGLEFLIYFQGNSAPDKSGLPSDRFSAERTGGSVSTLTIQRTQQEDSAVYLCASSSPKFSLAGENNEQFFGPGTRLTVL.

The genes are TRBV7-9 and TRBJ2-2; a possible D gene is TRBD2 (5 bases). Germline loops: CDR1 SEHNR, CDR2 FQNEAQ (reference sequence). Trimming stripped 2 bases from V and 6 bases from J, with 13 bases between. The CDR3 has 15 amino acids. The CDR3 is CASSLSGVGPGELFF. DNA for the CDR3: TGTGCCAGCAGCTTAAGCGGCGTTGGGCCCGGGGAGCTGTTTTTT.

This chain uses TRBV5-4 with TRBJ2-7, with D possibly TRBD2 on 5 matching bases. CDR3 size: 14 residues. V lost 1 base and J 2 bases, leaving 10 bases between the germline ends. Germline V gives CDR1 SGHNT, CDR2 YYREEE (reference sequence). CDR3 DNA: TGTGCCAGCAGCTTGAGTAGCGATACCTACGAGCAGTACTTC. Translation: CASSLSSDTYEQYF.

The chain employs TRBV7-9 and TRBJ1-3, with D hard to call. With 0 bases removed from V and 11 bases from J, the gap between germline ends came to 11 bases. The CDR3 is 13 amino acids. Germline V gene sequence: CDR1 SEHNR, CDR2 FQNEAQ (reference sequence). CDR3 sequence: CASSLAMRASIYF. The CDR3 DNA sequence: TGTGCCAGCAGCTTAGCCATGAGAGCTTCCATATATTTT. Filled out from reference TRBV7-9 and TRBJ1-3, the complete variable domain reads DTGVSQNPRHKITKRGQNVTFRCDPISEHNRLYWYRQTLGQGPEFLTYFQNEAQLEKSRLLSDRFSAERPKGSFSTLEIQRTEQGDSAMYLCASSLAMRASIYFGEGSWLTVV.

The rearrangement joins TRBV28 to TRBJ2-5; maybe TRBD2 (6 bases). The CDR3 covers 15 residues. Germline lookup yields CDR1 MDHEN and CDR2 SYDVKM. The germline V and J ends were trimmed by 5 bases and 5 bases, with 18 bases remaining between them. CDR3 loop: CASSQRAGWGETQYF. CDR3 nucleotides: TGTGCCAGCAGTCAAAGGGCGGGATGGGGGGAGACCCAGTACTTC. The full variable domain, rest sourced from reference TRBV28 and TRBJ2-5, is DVKVTQSSRYLVKRTGEKVFLECVQDMDHENMFWYRQDPGLGLRLIYFSYDVKMKEKGDIPEGYSVSREKKERFSLILESASTNQTSMYLCASSQRAGWGETQYFGPGTRLLVL.

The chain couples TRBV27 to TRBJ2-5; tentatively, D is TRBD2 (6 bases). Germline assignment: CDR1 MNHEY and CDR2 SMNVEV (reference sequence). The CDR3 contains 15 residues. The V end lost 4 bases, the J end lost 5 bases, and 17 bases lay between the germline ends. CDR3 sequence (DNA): TGTGCCAGCAGTTCCCCGGGAGCCGGTCGGGAGACCCAGTACTTC. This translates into CASSSPGAGRETQYF.

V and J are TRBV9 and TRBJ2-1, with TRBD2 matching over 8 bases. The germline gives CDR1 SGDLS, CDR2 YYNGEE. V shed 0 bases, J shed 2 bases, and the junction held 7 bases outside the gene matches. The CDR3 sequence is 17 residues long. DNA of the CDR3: TGTGCCAGCAGCGTAGAGGGTAGCGGGAACCCCTACAATGAGCAGTTCTTC. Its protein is CASSVEGSGNPYNEQFF.

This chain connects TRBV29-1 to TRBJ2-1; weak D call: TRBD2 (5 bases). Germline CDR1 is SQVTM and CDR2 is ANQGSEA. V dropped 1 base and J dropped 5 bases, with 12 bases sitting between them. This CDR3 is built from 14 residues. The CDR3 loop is CSVEGTYSNNEQFF. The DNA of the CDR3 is TGCAGCGTTGAAGGGACTTACTCGAACAATGAGCAGTTCTTC.

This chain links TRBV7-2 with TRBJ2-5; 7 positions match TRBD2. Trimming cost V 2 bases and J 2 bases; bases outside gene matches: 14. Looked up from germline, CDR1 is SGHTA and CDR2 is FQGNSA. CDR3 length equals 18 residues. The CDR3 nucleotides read TGTGCCAGCAGCTTAAAAAGGGGAGTGGGCGGGAGACAAGAGACCCAGTACTTC. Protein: CASSLKRGVGGRQETQYF.

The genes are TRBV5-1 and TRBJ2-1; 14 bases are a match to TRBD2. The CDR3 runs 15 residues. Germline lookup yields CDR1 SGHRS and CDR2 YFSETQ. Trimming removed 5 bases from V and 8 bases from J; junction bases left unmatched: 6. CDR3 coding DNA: TGCGCCAGCAGTCAGGGGACTAGCGGGGGCGATGAGCAGTTCTTC. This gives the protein CASSQGTSGGDEQFF. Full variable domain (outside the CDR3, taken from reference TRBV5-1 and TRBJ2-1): KAGVTQTPRYLIKTRGQQVTLSCSPISGHRSVSWYQQTPGQGLQFLFEYFSETQRNKGNFPGRFSGRQFSNSRSEMNVSTLELGDSALYLCASSQGTSGGDEQFFGPGTRLTVL.

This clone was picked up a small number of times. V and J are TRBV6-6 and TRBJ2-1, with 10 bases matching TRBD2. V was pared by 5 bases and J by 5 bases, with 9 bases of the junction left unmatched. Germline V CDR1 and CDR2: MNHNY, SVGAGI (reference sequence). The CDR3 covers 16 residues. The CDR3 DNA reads TGTGCCAGCAGTCGAGCACGTCTAGCGGGAGACAATGAGCAGTTCTTC. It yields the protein CASSRARLAGDNEQFF.

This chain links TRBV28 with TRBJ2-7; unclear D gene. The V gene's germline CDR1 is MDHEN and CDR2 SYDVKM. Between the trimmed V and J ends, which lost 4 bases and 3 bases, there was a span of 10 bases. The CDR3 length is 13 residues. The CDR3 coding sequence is TGTGCCAGCAGTTCACCACATGGCTACGAGCAGTACTTC. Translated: CASSSPHGYEQYF.

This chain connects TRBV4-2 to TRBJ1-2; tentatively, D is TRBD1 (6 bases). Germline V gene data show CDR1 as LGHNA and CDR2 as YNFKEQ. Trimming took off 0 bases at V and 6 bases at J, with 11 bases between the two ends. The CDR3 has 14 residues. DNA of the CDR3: TGTGCCAGCAGCCAAGATATGGCAGGGGATGGCTACACCTTC. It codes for CASSQDMAGDGYTF.